This T cell receptor (beta chain) was recorded in a study of technical replicates of blood from several donors. The germline V gene has CDR1 LGHNA and CDR2 YSLEER. Trimming left V 3 bases short and J 6 bases short, with 12 bases between. The CDR3 runs 13 residues. Assay: immunoSEQ multiplex PCR; the TCRdb copy retains only in-frame clones and omits some. The data contain approximately 69,000 clones, 88% of them singletons. The origin of this receptor is a human donor in good health. Some clones in this sample may be carry-over from other donors' samples. The J gene is TRBJ2-7, the V gene TRBV4-3, with D possibly TRBD2 on 6 matching bases. Input material: PBMCs. The CDR3, as DNA: TGCGCCAGCAGCCATAGGAGGGGTGGCGAGCAGTACTTC. Protein sequence: CASSHRRGGEQYF.